This TCR beta chain was sequenced for a study of identical twins. A universal primer site was created by template switching, with the cDNA bearing unique molecular identifiers. TCRdb itself ran the 5' RACE reads through MiXCR, one entry per CDR3 protein. The data show roughly 280,000 distinct CDR3 sequences, 8.5% to 9.5% seen once. Healthy Caucasian individuals made up all the donors. CDR3 size: 15 residues. CDR1 and CDR2 from the germline V gene are SGDLS and YYNGEE. Unmatched junction bases numbered 12, after V lost 4 bases and J lost 8 bases. Regarding this clonotype: Its matching antigen is unknown.

Study-wide results and caveats: Fewer insertions marked abundant cord blood beta clonotypes; young adult naive trended weakly, memory not at all.

These data were also reused for a study on yellow fever vaccine responses in identical twins.

The clonotype originates from a woman aged 18-35 years in good health. The material sequenced was CD8+ T cells sorted from blood. The genes are TRBV9 and TRBJ1-2; TRBD1 matches at 9 bases. This chain's CDR3 is CASSTSTGQGLGYTF. CDR3 DNA sequence: TGTGCCAGCAGCACTTCAACGGGACAGGGTCTCGGCTACACCTTC.